The source of this T cell receptor (beta chain) is a study of cytomegalovirus exposure and HLA in healthy donors. With regard to this clone: As yet, its antigen is unknown.

Researchers ran the PCR with 60 Vbeta and 13 Jbeta primers. The data were produced by immunoSEQ multiplex PCR, yet TCRdb's version contains in-frame clones alone and is incomplete. The data hold about 160,000 clones, with 86% observed a single time. In germline, CDR1 is MNHEY, CDR2 SMNVEV (reference sequence). The length of the CDR3 is 15 residues. The J segment lost 2 bases and the V segment lost 5 bases, leaving 3 bases of the junction unmatched. Points from the study as a whole: Immune exposure was documented only through CMV serostatus. It was reported that TCR beta sequences correctly inferred the HLA-A and HLA-B alleles for most subjects.

The sequencing input was PBMCs. The receptor comes from a woman between 18 and 29 years old in good health and CMV-seronegative. This chain joins TRBV27 and TRBJ1-5, with TRBD1 identical over 10 bases. The CDR3 region is CASSPGTGGNQPQHF. In DNA, the CDR3 is TGTGCCAGCAGTCCTGGGACAGGGGGCAATCAGCCCCAGCATTTT.